Sequencing of this T cell receptor beta chain was carried out in a study of spatial heterogeneity in lung cancer. General study findings and limits: Tracking of tumor mutation counts was seen in expanded intratumoral alpha and beta TCR counts. Tumor T cell coverage was estimated at around 7% for alpha and under 15% for beta chains.

In its sample, this clonotype ranks as medium-sized. Its antigen remains unidentified. Via MiXCR, TCRdb re-called the 5' RACE reads, giving one row per CDR3 protein. The table shows about 6,000 distinct CDR3 sequences, with about 14% occurring only once. Time point reported: sample taken at primary tumor resection. The CDR3 is 15 amino acids. Trimming shortened V by 8 bases and J by 2 bases, and 18 bases separated the two germline ends. Sequenced here: lung tumor tissue, sampled at surgery. This sequence was found in a male donor with early-stage non-small cell lung cancer. This chain links TRBV12-3 or TRBV12-4 with TRBJ2-5; maybe TRBD1 (6 bases). CDR3 protein: CASSTGQPVQETQYF. The CDR3 DNA sequence: TGTGCCAGCTCAACGGGACAACCCGTACAAGAGACCCAGTACTTC.